One sample yielded the 32 T cell receptor beta chains listed below, sequenced in a study of blood T cell repertoires in COVID-19. Profiled with immunoSEQ multiplex PCR; TCRdb holds only in-frame clones, not every one. The sample contains roughly 52,000 clones, around 87% of which appear only once. The sample comprised peripheral blood. These receptors originate from a man aged 45 to 65 with acute or convalescent COVID-19.

This clone was detected only once. The chain has TRBV19 and TRBJ2-7, with 12 nucleotides matching TRBD2. The length of the CDR3 is 16 residues. Germline values: CDR1 LNHDA, CDR2 SQIVND (reference sequence). J lost 1 base, V lost 5 bases, and 6 bases had no gene match. CDR3 in amino acids: CASSSSGLAGSYEQYF. The CDR3 region has the DNA TGTGCCAGTAGTTCGTCCGGACTAGCGGGATCCTACGAGCAGTACTTC. The full variable domain, its missing parts supplied by reference TRBV19 and TRBJ2-7, is DGGITQSPKYLFRKEGQNVTLSCEQNLNHDAMYWYRQDPGQGLRLIYYSQIVNDFQKGDIAEGYSVSREKKESFPLTVTSAQKNPTAFYLCASSSSGLAGSYEQYFGPGTRLTVT.

This clone was seen only a few times. The chain employs TRBV28 and TRBJ1-5, with 9 bases matching TRBD1. Germline V lookup: CDR1 MDHEN, CDR2 SYDVKM. V dropped 8 bases and J dropped 7; count of bases not matched to a gene: 9. The CDR3 contains 14 residues. DNA of the CDR3: TGTGCCAGCGGGCCCGGGACAGGGATCCAGCCCCAGCATTTT. This codes for CASGPGTGIQPQHF.

The genes are TRBV10-3 and TRBJ2-7, with a possible D match to TRBD2 (5 bases). The V gene's germline CDR1 is ENHRY and CDR2 SYGVKD. The CDR3 is 14 amino acids. Trimming left V 2 bases short and J 5 bases short, with 13 bases between. CDR3 bases: TGTGCCATCAGTGAGCGGGAAAACTTGAACGAGCAGTACTTC. It specifies CAISERENLNEQYF.

The chain has TRBV21-1 and TRBJ1-2. TRBV21-1 is a recognized pseudogene. This CDR3 is 17 amino acids long. CDR3 amino acids: CASSISSRKDSNYGYTF. CDR3 nucleotide sequence: TGTGCCAGCAGCATCTCGTCACGAAAGGACTCTAACTATGGCTACACCTTC.

This chain links TRBV20-1 with TRBJ2-1, with 7 bases fitting TRBD2. Trimming at V came to 5 bases and at J to 11 bases, leaving 6 bases not matched to a gene. The CDR3 extends over 11 amino acids. CDR1 DFQATT and CDR2 SNEGSKA come from the germline V gene (reference sequence). The CDR3 region is CSAVLASKQFF. As DNA, the CDR3 is TGCAGTGCTGTACTAGCGTCTAAGCAGTTCTTC.

The sample holds a few counts of this clone. DNA for the CDR3: TGTGCCAGCAGCCAAGAACTCGGTCAGCCCCAGCATTTT. Protein: CASSQELGQPQHF. The chain links TRBV14 to TRBJ1-5, with D unresolved. The germline V gene has CDR1 SGHDN and CDR2 FVKESK. Deletions cut 0 bases from V and 6 bases from J, with 6 bases between. CDR3 length: 13 amino acids.

The chain joins TRBV7-9 to TRBJ2-7, with TRBD1 matching over 8 bases. Losses at the gene ends were 3 bases for V and 1 base for J; bases not matched to a gene: 8. Per germline, CDR1 SEHNR and CDR2 FQNEAQ (reference sequence). The CDR3 sequence is 16 residues long. The CDR3 nucleotides are TGTGCCAGCAGCTTTCCCGCCGGGACAGGTTCCTACGAGCAGTACTTC. Its translation: CASSFPAGTGSYEQYF.

The V call is TRBV5-1, the J call TRBJ2-1; 11 bases align to TRBD2. Germline-derived CDR1 and CDR2 are SGHRS and YFSETQ. Trimming cost V 2 bases and J 7 bases; bases outside gene matches: 8. This CDR3 is 16 amino acids long. The CDR3 sequence is CASSFFTSGSLNEQFF. The CDR3, as DNA: TGCGCCAGCAGCTTTTTTACTAGCGGGAGTCTGAATGAGCAGTTCTTC. Looking up the rest from reference TRBV5-1 and TRBJ2-1 gives the full variable domain: KAGVTQTPRYLIKTRGQQVTLSCSPISGHRSVSWYQQTPGQGLQFLFEYFSETQRNKGNFPGRFSGRQFSNSRSEMNVSTLELGDSALYLCASSFFTSGSLNEQFFGPGTRLTVL.

CDR3 sequence (DNA): TGCGCCAGCAGCCGGGAGGGAAACACTGAAGCTTTCTTT. It codes for CASSREGNTEAFF. The chain has TRBV5-1 and TRBJ1-1; unclear D gene. Per the germline V gene, CDR1 is SGHRS and CDR2 is YFSETQ. The CDR3 length is 13 residues. Deletions cut 4 bases from V and 2 bases from J, with 9 bases between.

The gene calls are TRBV19 and TRBJ1-4; 9 positions agree with TRBD1. J was trimmed by 4 bases and V by 7 bases; bases with no gene match: 4. This CDR3 is built from 14 residues. Germline V gene sequence: CDR1 LNHDA, CDR2 SQIVND (reference sequence). The CDR3: CASNADRGNEKLFF. For the CDR3, the DNA is TGTGCCAGTAACGCGGACAGGGGTAATGAAAAACTGTTTTTT.

This chain uses TRBV9 with TRBJ1-3, with TRBD1 matching over 8 bases. The junction had 12 bases not matched to a gene; V was cut back by 4 bases and J by 0 bases. Germline V gene sequence: CDR1 SGDLS, CDR2 YYNGEE. The CDR3 sequence is 18 residues long. Here the CDR3 DNA reads TGTGCCAGCAGCCCGCGGACAGGGAACCTACCCTCTGGAAACACCATATATTTT. This gives the protein CASSPRTGNLPSGNTIYF.

The CDR3: CASSLGQGARNSPLHF. The CDR3 nucleotides read TGTGCCAGCAGTTTAGGACAGGGGGCTAGGAATTCACCCCTCCACTTT. The chain employs TRBV27 and TRBJ1-6, with 11 positions matching TRBD1. Per germline, CDR1 MNHEY and CDR2 SMNVEV (reference sequence). The V segment lost 2 bases and the J segment 7 bases; nucleotides outside the gene matches: 4. The CDR3 extends over 16 amino acids.

The rearrangement uses TRBV12-5 and TRBJ2-3; D is undetermined. CDR3 length: 14 residues. V was cut by 7 bases and J by 2 bases, with 13 bases left in between. Germline lookup yields CDR1 LGHNT and CDR2 FRNRAP. The CDR3 spells CASAFTRDTDTQYF. The CDR3 nucleotides are TGTGCTAGTGCCTTCACCCGAGACACAGATACGCAGTATTTT.

This chain uses TRBV5-5 with TRBJ1-4, with 8 bases matching TRBD1. Per the germline V gene, CDR1 is SGHKS and CDR2 is YYEKEE (reference sequence). The CDR3 loop spans 15 amino acids. V lost 3 bases to trimming and J lost 3 bases; unmatched junction nucleotides: 4. The CDR3: CASSSVQGANEKLFF. CDR3 nucleotide sequence: TGTGCCAGCAGCTCCGTACAGGGGGCTAATGAAAAACTGTTTTTT.

The V gene is TRBV2, the J gene TRBJ1-4; 8 positions match TRBD1. CDR1 and CDR2 (germline): SNHLY, FYNNEI. V shed 3 bases and J 3 bases; nucleotides not matched to a gene: 3. The CDR3 sequence is 15 residues long. CDR3 in DNA: TGTGCCAGCAGTGACAGGGGGCTTGCTAATGAAAAACTGTTTTTT. Protein sequence: CASSDRGLANEKLFF. Looking up the rest from reference TRBV2 and TRBJ1-4 gives the full variable domain: EPEVTQTPSHQVTQMGQEVILRCVPISNHLYFYWYRQILGQKVEFLVSFYNNEISEKSEIFDDQFSVERPDGSNFTLKIRSTKLEDSAMYFCASSDRGLANEKLFFGSGTQLSVL.

This clone has just one count. Other DNA sequences within the sample encode an identical CDR3. The rearrangement uses TRBV18 and TRBJ1-2; TRBD1 aligns across 7 bases. V lost 3 bases, J lost 4 bases, and 2 bases stayed unmatched. Germline CDR1 KGHSH, CDR2 LQKENI. This CDR3 contains 13 residues. CDR3 sequence (DNA): TGTGCCAGCTCACCCGGGACAGTCTATGGCTACACCTTC. Translated, it gives CASSPGTVYGYTF.

The chain employs TRBV7-2 and TRBJ2-1; possible D gene TRBD2, 6 bases. Trimming shortened V by 6 bases and J by 5 bases, and 11 bases separated the two germline ends. The CDR3 contains 13 residues. The germline gives CDR1 SGHTA, CDR2 FQGNSA. The CDR3, as DNA: TGTGCCAGCAGGCCCGGGACTCACAATGAGCAGTTCTTC. Protein product: CASRPGTHNEQFF. The variable domain in full, with the rest retrieved from reference TRBV7-2 and TRBJ2-1, is GAGVSQSPSNKVTEKGKDVELRCDPISGHTALYWYRQSLGQGLEFLIYFQGNSAPDKSGLPSDRFSAERTGGSVSTLTIQRTQQEDSAVYLCASRPGTHNEQFFGPGTRLTVL.

The J gene is TRBJ2-7, the V gene TRBV6-5; 7 bases are shared with TRBD1. Germline CDR1 and CDR2: MNHEY and SVGAGI. With V trimmed by 0 bases and J by 6 bases, 8 bases remained unmatched. The CDR3 consists of 15 residues. DNA of the CDR3: TGTGCCAGCAGTTACTCGAACAGGGGTACCTCCGAGCAGTACTTC. Its protein product is CASSYSNRGTSEQYF.

Only a few counts were recorded for this clone. This sequence joins TRBV9 and TRBJ1-2; no definite D call. Germline V gives CDR1 SGDLS, CDR2 YYNGEE. Trimming stripped 4 bases from V and 6 bases from J, with 13 bases between. CDR3 length: 13 amino acids. The CDR3 nucleotides read TGTGCCAGCAGCCCACCCCTCCGGGATGGCTACACCTTC. This gives the protein CASSPPLRDGYTF.

The chain uses TRBV4-1 and TRBJ2-1, with 9 nucleotides matching TRBD2. The CDR3 runs 15 residues. Trimming at V came to 5 bases and at J to 7 bases, leaving 9 bases not matched to a gene. Germline CDR1 and CDR2: MGHRA and YSYEKL. The CDR3 is CASSFSGREENEQFF. CDR3 DNA sequence: TGCGCCAGCAGCTTTAGCGGGAGAGAAGAGAATGAGCAGTTCTTC.

CDR3 nucleotide sequence: TGCAGCGTTGAACTTGGGACTAGCGGGGGGGCTACAGATACGCAGTATTTT. Protein sequence: CSVELGTSGGATDTQYF. V and J are TRBV29-1 and TRBJ2-3; 16 bases are shared with TRBD2. The V gene's germline CDR1 is SQVTM and CDR2 ANQGSEA. The CDR3 spans 17 residues. The ends lost 2 bases at V and 3 bases at J; junction bases unmatched: 5.

Written as DNA, the CDR3 is TGTGCCAGCAGCCCGTTGGAAGGGACAGGGGGCCTTGGGGACACCTTC. Amino acid sequence: CASSPLEGTGGLGDTF. The chain employs TRBV14 and TRBJ1-2, with TRBD1 matching 12 bases. V shed 4 bases, J shed 12 bases, and the junction held 15 bases outside the gene matches. This CDR3 contains 16 residues. Germline V gene sequence: CDR1 SGHDN, CDR2 FVKESK.

V and J are TRBV7-3 and TRBJ2-1; 7 bases align to TRBD2. Germline CDR1 is SGHTA and CDR2 is FQGTGA. V was pared by 5 bases and J by 0 bases, with 10 bases of the junction left unmatched. CDR3 size: 17 residues. CDR3: CASSKTSSTLSYNEQFF. The CDR3 coding sequence is TGTGCCAGCAGCAAGACTAGCTCAACCCTCTCCTACAATGAGCAGTTCTTC.

This chain connects TRBV7-9 to TRBJ2-7, with TRBD2 identical over 7 bases. V was pared by 0 bases and J by 3 bases, with 2 bases of the junction left unmatched. CDR3 length equals 14 residues. The germline CDR1 and CDR2 sequences are SEHNR and FQNEAQ (reference sequence). The DNA for the CDR3 is TGTGCCAGCAGCTTAGCGGCTAGCGGCTACGAGCAGTACTTC. Amino acids: CASSLAASGYEQYF.

About this clone: One end of the junction does not line up with germline, which may come from a read error. The rearrangement links TRBV27 to TRBJ2-3, with D perhaps matching TRBD1 or TRBD2 (6 bases each). Germline-derived CDR1 and CDR2 are MNHEY and SMNVEV (reference sequence). The CDR3 extends over 14 amino acids. The CDR3 region is CASNLGGIQSPQYF. The CDR3, as DNA: TGTGCCAGCAATTTAGGGGGGATTCAAAGTCCGCAGTATTTT.

The CDR3 DNA reads as TGTGCCAGCAGCATGCATCCTCCAGTCAGGGGCGAGCAGTACTTC. It codes for CASSMHPPVRGEQYF. The gene calls are TRBV13 and TRBJ2-7, with D possibly matching TRBD1 (6 bases). Deletions cut 5 bases from V and 6 bases from J, with 20 bases between. CDR1 PRHDT and CDR2 FYEKMQ come from the germline V gene (reference sequence). The CDR3 covers 15 residues.

The chain joins TRBV7-9 to TRBJ1-2, with 7 bases fitting TRBD1. Germline V CDR1 and CDR2: SEHNR, FQNEAQ (reference sequence). The CDR3 totals 12 residues. V lost 5 bases and J lost 8; bases outside the gene matches: 5. The CDR3 loop is CASSGQAGGYTF. In DNA, the CDR3 is TGTGCCAGCAGCGGACAGGCGGGGGGCTACACCTTC.

The rearrangement joins TRBV27 to TRBJ2-1; TRBD1 matches 7 bases. Looked up from germline, CDR1 is MNHEY and CDR2 is SMNVEV (reference sequence). CDR3 length: 14 amino acids. Germline trimming cut 2 bases from V and 9 bases from J; bases unmatched to any gene: 7. The CDR3 loop reads CASSLGTDSGEQFF. In nucleotides, the CDR3 is TGTGCCAGCAGTTTAGGGACAGATTCCGGTGAGCAGTTCTTC.

Only a few counts were recorded for this clone. The chain uses TRBV4-1 and TRBJ1-2; D is possibly TRBD1 (5 bases). V lost 3 bases, J lost 4 bases, and 15 bases lay in between. The CDR3 contains 15 residues. Germline V gene data show CDR1 as MGHRA and CDR2 as YSYEKL. In DNA form, the CDR3 reads TGCGCCAGCAGCCAGGGGGGAAGGGCCATCTATGGCTACACCTTC. Translating it yields CASSQGGRAIYGYTF.

The rearrangement uses TRBV19 and TRBJ2-7; 7 nucleotides match TRBD2. CDR1 is LNHDA, CDR2 SQIVND, per germline (reference sequence). The CDR3 is 15 amino acids. V was pared by 5 bases and J by 3 bases, with 10 bases of the junction left unmatched. In DNA, the CDR3 is TGTGCCAGTAGTCCGGCGGGGGTCCTGATCTACGAGCAGTACTTC. This encodes CASSPAGVLIYEQYF.

This chain connects TRBV5-6 to TRBJ1-6, with 7 bases identical to TRBD1. The CDR3 is made up of 15 amino acids. Germline-derived CDR1 and CDR2 are SGHDT and YYEEEE. Losses at the gene ends were 7 bases for V and 15 bases for J; bases not matched to a gene: 19. The CDR3 loop is CASGLRRGARDLLHF. The CDR3 region has the DNA TGTGCCAGCGGACTCCGCAGGGGGGCGCGGGATCTCCTCCACTTT.

The genes are TRBV28 and TRBJ2-7; a possible D gene is TRBD1 (6 bases). The CDR3 length is 14 residues. CDR1 and CDR2 (germline): MDHEN, SYDVKM. Trimming cost V 6 bases and J 3 bases, with 15 bases left between them. The CDR3 reads CASRPTGYNYEQYF. The CDR3 nucleotides read TGTGCCAGCAGACCGACAGGTTATAACTACGAGCAGTACTTC. The whole variable domain, filled in from reference TRBV28 and TRBJ2-7, reads DVKVTQSSRYLVKRTGEKVFLECVQDMDHENMFWYRQDPGLGLRLIYFSYDVKMKEKGDIPEGYSVSREKKERFSLILESASTNQTSMYLCASRPTGYNYEQYFGPGTRLTVT.